The TCR beta chain under discussion was sequenced for a study of T cell responses to AZD1222 COVID-19 vaccine. The CDR3 has 14 amino acids. V was shortened by 0 bases and J by 5 bases, with 11 bases between the two germline ends. CDR1 is SGHRS, CDR2 YFSETQ, per germline. Study results and limitations: Of the AZD1222 recipients, only 5 or 6 were seropositive at baseline.

Data came from immunoSEQ multiplex PCR; TCRdb stores just in-frame clones and leaves some out. The data show under 95,000 clones, 80% to 90% seen once. A remark on this clone: The antigen remains unidentified.

The sample in question was peripheral blood, obtained 28 days after the second AZD1222 dose. This TCR was sampled from an adult who received the AZD1222 COVID-19 vaccine. This chain links TRBV5-1 with TRBJ2-5; a possible D gene is TRBD1 (6 bases). Written as DNA, the CDR3 is TGCGCCAGCAGCTTGGTTGACAGGCGGGAGACCCAGTACTTC. Protein: CASSLVDRRETQYF.